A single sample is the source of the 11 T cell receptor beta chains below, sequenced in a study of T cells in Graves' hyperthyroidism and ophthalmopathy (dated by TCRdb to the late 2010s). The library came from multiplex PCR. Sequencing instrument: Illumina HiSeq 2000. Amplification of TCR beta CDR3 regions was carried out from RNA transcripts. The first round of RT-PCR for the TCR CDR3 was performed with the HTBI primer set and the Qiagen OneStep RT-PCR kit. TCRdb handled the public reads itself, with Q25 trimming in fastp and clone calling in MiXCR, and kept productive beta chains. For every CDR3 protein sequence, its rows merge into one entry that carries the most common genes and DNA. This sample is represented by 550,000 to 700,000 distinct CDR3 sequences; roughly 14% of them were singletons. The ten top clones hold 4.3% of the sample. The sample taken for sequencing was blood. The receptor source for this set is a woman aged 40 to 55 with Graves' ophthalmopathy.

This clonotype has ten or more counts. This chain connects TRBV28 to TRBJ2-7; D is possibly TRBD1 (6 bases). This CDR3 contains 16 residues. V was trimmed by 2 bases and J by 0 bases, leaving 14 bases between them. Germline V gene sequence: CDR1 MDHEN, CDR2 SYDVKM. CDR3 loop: CASSLGIGGSSYEQYF. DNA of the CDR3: TGTGCCAGCAGTTTAGGGATAGGGGGAAGCTCCTACGAGCAGTACTTC.

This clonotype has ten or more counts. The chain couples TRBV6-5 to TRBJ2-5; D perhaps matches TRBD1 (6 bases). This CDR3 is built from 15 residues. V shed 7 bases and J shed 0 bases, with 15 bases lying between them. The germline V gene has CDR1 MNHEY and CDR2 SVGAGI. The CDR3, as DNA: TGTGCCAGCAAGGACCCACGGGACAACCAAGAGACCCAGTACTTC. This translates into CASKDPRDNQETQYF.

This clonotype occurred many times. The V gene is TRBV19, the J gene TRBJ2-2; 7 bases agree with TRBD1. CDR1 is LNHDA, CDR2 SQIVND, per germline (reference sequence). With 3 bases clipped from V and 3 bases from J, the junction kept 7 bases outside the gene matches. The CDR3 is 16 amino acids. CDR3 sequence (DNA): TGTGCCAGTAGTATTCTCAGGGGGACCGACACCGGGGAGCTGTTTTTT. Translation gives CASSILRGTDTGELFF.

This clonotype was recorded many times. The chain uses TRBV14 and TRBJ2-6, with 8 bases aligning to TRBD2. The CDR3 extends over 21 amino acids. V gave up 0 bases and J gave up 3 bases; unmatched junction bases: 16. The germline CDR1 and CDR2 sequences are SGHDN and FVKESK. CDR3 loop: CASSQDPPWVAGQGGANVLTF. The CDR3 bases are TGTGCCAGCAGCCAAGATCCCCCGTGGGTAGCGGGACAAGGTGGGGCCAACGTCCTGACTTTC.

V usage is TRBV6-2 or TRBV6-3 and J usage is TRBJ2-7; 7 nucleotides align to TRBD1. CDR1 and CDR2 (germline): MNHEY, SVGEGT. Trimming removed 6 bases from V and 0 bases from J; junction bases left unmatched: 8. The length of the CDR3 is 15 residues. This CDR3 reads CASRRGGLSSYEQYF. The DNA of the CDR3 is TGTGCCAGCAGACGAGGGGGCCTGAGCTCCTACGAGCAGTACTTC.

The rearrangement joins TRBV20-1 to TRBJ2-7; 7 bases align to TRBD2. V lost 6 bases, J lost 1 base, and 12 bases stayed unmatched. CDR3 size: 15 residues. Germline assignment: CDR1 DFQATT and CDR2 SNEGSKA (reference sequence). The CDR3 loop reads CSANLAGLGSYEQYF. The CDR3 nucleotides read TGCAGTGCCAATTTAGCGGGTTTAGGATCCTACGAGCAGTACTTC.

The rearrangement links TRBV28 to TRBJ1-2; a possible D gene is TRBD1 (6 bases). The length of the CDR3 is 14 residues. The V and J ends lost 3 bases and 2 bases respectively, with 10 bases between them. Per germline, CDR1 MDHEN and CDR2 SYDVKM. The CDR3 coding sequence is TGTGCCAGCAGTTTTAGGGGGGACAACTATGGCTACACCTTC. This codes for CASSFRGDNYGYTF.

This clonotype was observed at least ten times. The chain's CDR3 is CSVVSDLPYEQYF. For the CDR3, the DNA is TGCAGCGTTGTGTCCGACCTTCCCTACGAGCAGTACTTC. The rearrangement uses TRBV29-1 and TRBJ2-7; D not certain. Trimming pared 4 bases from V and 2 bases from J, leaving 12 bases between. The CDR3 is 13 amino acids. The germline V gene has CDR1 SQVTM and CDR2 ANQGSEA.

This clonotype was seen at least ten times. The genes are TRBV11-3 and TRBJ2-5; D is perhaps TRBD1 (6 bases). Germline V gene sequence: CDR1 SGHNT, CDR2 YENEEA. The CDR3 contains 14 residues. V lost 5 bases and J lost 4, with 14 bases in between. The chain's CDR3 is CASSPLDSPETQYF. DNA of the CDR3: TGTGCCAGCAGCCCACTGGACAGTCCAGAGACCCAGTACTTC. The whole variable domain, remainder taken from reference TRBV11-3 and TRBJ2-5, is EAGVVQSPRYKIIEKKQPVAFWCNPISGHNTLYWYLQNLGQGPELLIRYENEEAVDDSQLPKDRFSAERLKGVDSTLKIQPAELGDSAVYLCASSPLDSPETQYFGPGTRLLVL.

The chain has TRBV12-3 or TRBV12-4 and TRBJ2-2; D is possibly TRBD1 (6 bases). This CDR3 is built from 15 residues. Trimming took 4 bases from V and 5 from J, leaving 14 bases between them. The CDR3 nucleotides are TGTGCCAGCAGTTCCCCGGGACACCAAACCGGGGAGCTGTTTTTT. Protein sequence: CASSSPGHQTGELFF.

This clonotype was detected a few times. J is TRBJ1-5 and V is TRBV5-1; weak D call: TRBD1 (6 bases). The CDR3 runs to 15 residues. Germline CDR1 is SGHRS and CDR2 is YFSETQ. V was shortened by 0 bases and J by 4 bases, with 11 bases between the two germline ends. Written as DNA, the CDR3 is TGCGCCAGCAGCTTGGTGGGGGGGCTGAATCAGCCCCAGCATTTT. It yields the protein CASSLVGGLNQPQHF.